A selection of T cell receptor beta chains follows, all from one sample in a study of cytomegalovirus exposure and HLA in healthy donors. Using immunoSEQ multiplex PCR, the repertoire was profiled, and TCRdb retains in-frame clones only, with some absent. The data contain under 150,000 clones, around 72% of them singletons. The sequenced sample consisted of PBMCs. The receptors stem from a man aged 50 or older in good health and CMV-seropositive. Both conserved end residues are part of each CDR3. A D gene is named only where the DNA matches it firmly. Size values are once, few and many counts, or a class for expanded clones, and some rows have none.

v_call: TRBV5-1
d_call: -
cdr3_length: 14
j_call: TRBJ2-2
clone_size: -
cdr3_nt: TGCGCCAGCAGTTTACAGGTTGGGACCGGGGAGCTGTTTTTT
cdr3_aa: CASSLQVGTGELFF

v_call: TRBV4-3
d_call: TRBD1
cdr3_length: 15
j_call: TRBJ2-7
clone_size: -
cdr3_nt: TGCGCCAGCAGCCAAGACCCGACAGGGGTAAGGGAGCAGTACTTC
cdr3_aa: CASSQDPTGVREQYF

v_call: TRBV19
d_call: -
cdr3_length: 15
j_call: TRBJ2-6
clone_size: -
cdr3_nt: TGTGCCAGTAGTAAGCCAGGAACTGGGGCCAACGTCCTGACTTTC
cdr3_aa: CASSKPGTGANVLTF

v_call: TRBV5-4
d_call: -
cdr3_length: 15
j_call: TRBJ2-3
clone_size: -
cdr3_nt: TGTGCCAGCAGCCTAGCGTCTACCCGCACAGATACGCAGTATTTT
cdr3_aa: CASSLASTRTDTQYF

v_call: TRBV2
d_call: TRBD1
cdr3_length: 13
j_call: TRBJ1-1
clone_size: -
cdr3_nt: TGTGCCAGCAGTTTAACAGGGGCCACTGAAGCTTTCTTT
cdr3_aa: CASSLTGATEAFF

v_call: TRBV7-2
d_call: TRBD2
cdr3_length: 16
j_call: TRBJ2-3
clone_size: -
cdr3_nt: TGTGCCAGCAGCCTTGCGGGGGGGGATAGCACAGATACGCAGTATTTT
cdr3_aa: CASSLAGGDSTDTQYF

v_call: TRBV6-1
d_call: -
cdr3_length: 15
j_call: TRBJ1-2
clone_size: -
cdr3_nt: TGTGCCAGCAGCATGGGGGGGATGGGGAACTATGGCTACACCTTC
cdr3_aa: CASSMGGMGNYGYTF

v_call: TRBV2
d_call: TRBD1
cdr3_length: 13
j_call: TRBJ2-3
clone_size: few
cdr3_nt: TGTGCCAGCTACAGGGGTGAGGGGGATACGCAGTATTTT
cdr3_aa: CASYRGEGDTQYF

v_call: TRBV4-1
d_call: -
cdr3_length: 15
j_call: TRBJ1-2
clone_size: -
cdr3_nt: TGCGCCAGCAGCCAAGATCCTGTCCCGGGAGGGGGCTACACCTTC
cdr3_aa: CASSQDPVPGGGYTF

v_call: TRBV7-6
d_call: -
cdr3_length: 12
j_call: TRBJ2-3
clone_size: -
cdr3_nt: TGTGCCAGCAGCTTAGCTAGAGATACGCAGTATTTT
cdr3_aa: CASSLARDTQYF

v_call: TRBV18
d_call: -
cdr3_length: 15
j_call: TRBJ1-2
clone_size: few
cdr3_nt: TGTGCCAGCTCACCCTGGCAGGGTGCTAACTATGGCTACACCTTC
cdr3_aa: CASSPWQGANYGYTF

v_call: TRBV19
d_call: TRBD1
cdr3_length: 16
j_call: TRBJ1-3
clone_size: few
cdr3_nt: TGTGCCAGTAGTCCGACAGGGCCTACCTCTGGAAACACCATATATTTT
cdr3_aa: CASSPTGPTSGNTIYF

v_call: TRBV4-3
d_call: TRBD1
cdr3_length: 13
j_call: TRBJ2-1
clone_size: -
cdr3_nt: TGCGCCAGCAGCCGAGCAGGGGGCAATGAGCAGTTCTTC
cdr3_aa: CASSRAGGNEQFF

v_call: TRBV7-2
d_call: TRBD2
cdr3_length: 14
j_call: TRBJ2-1
clone_size: -
cdr3_nt: TGTGCCAGCAGCTTAGTCACTAGCGGTAATGAGCAGTTCTTC
cdr3_aa: CASSLVTSGNEQFF

v_call: TRBV6-1
d_call: TRBD2
cdr3_length: 14
j_call: TRBJ2-1
clone_size: few
cdr3_nt: TGTGCCAGCGGGGTTAGCGGGGGGGCGTTTGAGCAGTTCTTC
cdr3_aa: CASGVSGGAFEQFF

v_call: TRBV7-9
d_call: -
cdr3_length: 14
j_call: TRBJ1-1
clone_size: once
cdr3_nt: TGTTCCAGCAGCTTCTACGGAGTGAACACTGAAGCTTTCTTT
cdr3_aa: CSSSFYGVNTEAFF

v_call: TRBV6-5
d_call: TRBD2
cdr3_length: 15
j_call: TRBJ2-5
clone_size: -
cdr3_nt: TGTGCCAGCAGTTACTCCGGGGAGGGTCGGGAGACCCAGTACTTC
cdr3_aa: CASSYSGEGRETQYF

v_call: TRBV19
d_call: -
cdr3_length: 14
j_call: TRBJ2-2
clone_size: once
cdr3_nt: TGTGCCAGTAGTATAGAGACAGATACCGGGGAGCTGTTTTTT
cdr3_aa: CASSIETDTGELFF

v_call: TRBV6-1
d_call: TRBD2
cdr3_length: 16
j_call: TRBJ2-5
clone_size: few
cdr3_nt: TGTGCCAGCAGTGTACGACTAGCGACGACCCGAGAGACCCAGTACTTC
cdr3_aa: CASSVRLATTRETQYF

v_call: TRBV19
d_call: -
cdr3_length: 14
j_call: TRBJ1-2
clone_size: -
cdr3_nt: TGTGCCAGTAGTACGCGACAGCGAGCGTATGGCTACACCTTC
cdr3_aa: CASSTRQRAYGYTF

v_call: TRBV9
d_call: TRBD2
cdr3_length: 15
j_call: TRBJ2-1
clone_size: -
cdr3_nt: TGTGCCAGCAGCTCAGCGGGAGTAGGGCCGGGTGAGCAGTTCTTC
cdr3_aa: CASSSAGVGPGEQFF

v_call: TRBV6-1
d_call: TRBD2
cdr3_length: 15
j_call: TRBJ2-5
clone_size: -
cdr3_nt: TGTGCCAGCAGTGAAGCCCCTACTAGCGTGGAGACCCAGTACTTC
cdr3_aa: CASSEAPTSVETQYF

v_call: TRBV10-3
d_call: -
cdr3_length: 16
j_call: TRBJ1-1
clone_size: few
cdr3_nt: TGTGCCATCAAGAGGGACACAGGCCGGGGGGGCACTGAAGCTTTCTTT
cdr3_aa: CAIKRDTGRGGTEAFF

v_call: TRBV13
d_call: -
cdr3_length: 15
j_call: TRBJ1-6
clone_size: -
cdr3_nt: TGTGCCAGCAGCTTCAGGGTACCCTATAATTCACCCCTCCACTTT
cdr3_aa: CASSFRVPYNSPLHF

v_call: TRBV19
d_call: TRBD1
cdr3_length: 17
j_call: TRBJ1-2
clone_size: -
cdr3_nt: TGTGCCAGTAGGCTCCTCCGGGACAGGGGGCTGGTCTATGGCTACACCTTC
cdr3_aa: CASRLLRDRGLVYGYTF

v_call: TRBV11-3
d_call: TRBD2
cdr3_length: 15
j_call: TRBJ2-1
clone_size: few
cdr3_nt: TGTGCCAGCAGCTTAGGGACTAGCGAGTACAATGAGCAGTTCTTC
cdr3_aa: CASSLGTSEYNEQFF

v_call: TRBV5-5
d_call: TRBD1
cdr3_length: 16
j_call: TRBJ2-3
clone_size: -
cdr3_nt: TGTGCCAGCAGCTTGGGGACAGGGATTGACACAGATACGCAGTATTTT
cdr3_aa: CASSLGTGIDTDTQYF

v_call: TRBV27
d_call: -
cdr3_length: 14
j_call: TRBJ1-1
clone_size: few
cdr3_nt: TGTGCCAGCAGTTTTCGGGGGACTAACACTGAAGCTTTCTTT
cdr3_aa: CASSFRGTNTEAFF

v_call: TRBV5-6
d_call: TRBD1
cdr3_length: 13
j_call: TRBJ2-1
clone_size: -
cdr3_nt: TGTGCCAGCAGTAAGGACAGGGTTAATGAGCAGTTCTTC
cdr3_aa: CASSKDRVNEQFF